The present TCR beta chain was sequenced within a study of early T cells in non-severe SARS-CoV-2 infection. Study observations and caveats: The matching step, a VDJdb search, favored anti-spike CD8 responses and missed private and CD4 specificities.

One entry per CDR3 protein, called by TCRdb with MiXCR from the 5' RACE reads. This table holds some 82,000 distinct CDR3 sequences, roughly 6% found once. Trimming removed 7 bases from V and 0 bases from J, with 10 bases in between. Germline values: CDR1 GTSNPN, CDR2 SVGIG (reference sequence). This CDR3 has 13 residues. This clonotype was counted a few times. The antigen is unknown. The genes are TRBV30 and TRBJ1-3; D call uncertain. The sample was whole blood. This sequence originates from an adult who was a healthcare worker with PCR-confirmed SARS-CoV-2 infection or an uninfected control (not recorded which). Here the CDR3 reads CAYSANSGNTIYF. Written as DNA, the CDR3 is TGTGCCTACTCCGCGAACTCTGGAAACACCATATATTTT. The variable domain in full, completed from reference TRBV30 and TRBJ1-3, reads SQTIHQWPATLVQPVGSPLSLECTVEGTSNPNLYWYRQAAGRGLQLLFYSVGIGQISSEVPQNLSASRPQDRQFILSSKKLLLSDSGFYLCAYSANSGNTIYFGEGSWLTVV.